A single sample is the source of the 12 T cell receptor beta chains below, sequenced in a study of a mutant IDH1 vaccine in newly diagnosed glioma. No antigens are known for them. TCRdb's table, derived via immunoSEQ multiplex PCR, lists solely in-frame clones and lacks some. The data show about 44,000 clones, around 93% seen once. The time point here: week 23, last vaccination. Every vaccination contained 300 ug of the mutant IDH1 20-mer peptide and was paired with topical imiquimod. Material: PBMCs, obtained from a glioma patient whose treatment included an IDH1 peptide vaccine. Every receptor here comes from a man aged 50 to 60 with glioma.

V is TRBV6-6 and J is TRBJ1-5; TRBD1 is a possible D gene (6 bases). Germline assignment: CDR1 MNHNY and CDR2 SVGAGI (reference sequence). The CDR3 has 14 amino acids. V was clipped by 6 bases and J by 1 base, with 10 bases between them. The CDR3 bases are TGTGCCAGCAGCCAGGGGCACAGCAATCAGCCCCAGCATTTT. Residues: CASSQGHSNQPQHF.

This chain links TRBV7-8 with TRBJ2-7; TRBD1 agrees at 8 bases. J gave up 6 bases and V 4 bases, and 11 bases lay outside the gene matches. The CDR3 contains 15 residues. Per germline, CDR1 SGHVS and CDR2 FQNEAQ. CDR3 protein: CASSSPRTGYPEQYF. CDR3 nucleotide sequence: TGTGCCAGCAGCTCCCCCCGGACAGGGTATCCCGAGCAGTACTTC.

This sequence joins TRBV29-1 and TRBJ2-4; TRBD2 aligns across 7 bases. CDR3 size: 13 residues. The junction had 13 bases not matched to a gene; V was cut back by 4 bases and J by 13 bases. CDR1 and CDR2 (germline): SQVTM, ANQGSEA. The CDR3 is CSVAGERDRRQYF. The CDR3 DNA follows: TGCAGCGTTGCGGGAGAGCGGGACCGCAGACAGTACTTC.

V usage is TRBV11-3 and J usage is TRBJ1-2; D call uncertain. With 3 bases removed from V and 14 bases from J, the gap between germline ends came to 19 bases. The CDR3 runs to 13 residues. Germline-derived CDR1 and CDR2 are SGHNT and YENEEA. As DNA, the CDR3 is TGTGCCAGCAGCTTTTCCTTGGACGGGCTAAGGACCTTC. Translated, it gives CASSFSLDGLRTF. Variable domain in full (rest from reference TRBV11-3 and TRBJ1-2): EAGVVQSPRYKIIEKKQPVAFWCNPISGHNTLYWYLQNLGQGPELLIRYENEEAVDDSQLPKDRFSAERLKGVDSTLKIQPAELGDSAVYLCASSFSLDGLRTFGSGTRLTVV.

The chain is built from TRBV4-1 and TRBJ1-5; possibly TRBD1 for D (5 bases). The CDR3 totals 17 residues. Germline values: CDR1 MGHRA, CDR2 YSYEKL. Trimming pared 1 base from V and 2 bases from J, leaving 15 bases between. CDR3 DNA: TGCGCCAGCAGCCAAGCGTGGGGGGGAGGTGGCAATCAGCCCCAGCATTTT. Its protein is CASSQAWGGGGNQPQHF.

The rearrangement uses TRBV15 and TRBJ1-5, with unresolved D. Germline V gives CDR1 LNHNV, CDR2 YYDKDF (reference sequence). CDR3 length: 13 amino acids. With 0 bases removed from V and 4 bases from J, the gap between germline ends came to 4 bases. The CDR3 region is CATSRDQNQPQHF. CDR3 DNA: TGTGCCACCAGCAGAGACCAAAATCAGCCCCAGCATTTT.

The J gene is TRBJ2-5, the V gene TRBV6-5; no clear D. CDR3 length equals 14 residues. V was trimmed by 2 bases and J by 0 bases, leaving 7 bases between them. Germline V lookup: CDR1 MNHEY, CDR2 SVGAGI. The CDR3 nucleotides are TGTGCCAGCAGTTACCCGGGCAACCAAGAGACCCAGTACTTC. It is translated as CASSYPGNQETQYF.

The chain joins TRBV4-1 to TRBJ2-1, with TRBD2 identical over 7 bases. The junction had 9 bases not matched to a gene; V was cut back by 4 bases and J by 6 bases. CDR1 is MGHRA, CDR2 YSYEKL, per germline. This CDR3 is built from 15 residues. The CDR3 loop reads CASSPPAGVLNEQFF. The CDR3 DNA reads as TGCGCCAGCAGCCCCCCGGCGGGGGTCCTCAATGAGCAGTTCTTC.

The rearrangement joins TRBV13 to TRBJ1-5; no definite D call. Germline V lookup: CDR1 PRHDT, CDR2 FYEKMQ (reference sequence). The germline V and J ends were trimmed by 4 bases and 3 bases, with 13 bases remaining between them. The CDR3 sequence is 15 residues long. The CDR3 nucleotides read TGTGCCAGCAGCTATTCTAACACGTTCAATCAGCCCCAGCATTTT. Protein product: CASSYSNTFNQPQHF.

CDR3 DNA sequence: TGTGCCAGCAGCCAATCGATGGCGGGGGGTACTCAAGAGACCCAGTACTTC. Protein product: CASSQSMAGGTQETQYF. The V gene is TRBV16, the J gene TRBJ2-5, with 8 bases that match TRBD2. CDR3 size: 17 residues. CDR1 is KGHSY and CDR2 is FQNENV in the germline V gene. The J segment lost 2 bases and the V segment lost 0 bases, leaving 8 bases of the junction unmatched.

The CDR3 region is CAWSKRVRYEQYF. The CDR3 nucleotides are TGTGCCTGGAGTAAAAGGGTAAGGTACGAGCAGTACTTC. V gene TRBV30 combines with J gene TRBJ2-7; unclear D gene. V lost 2 bases to trimming and J lost 4 bases, with 12 bases between them. CDR1 GTSNPN and CDR2 SVGIG come from the germline V gene (reference sequence). The length of the CDR3 is 13 residues. Using reference TRBV30 and TRBJ2-7 for the parts outside the CDR3, the full variable domain is SQTIHQWPATLVQPVGSPLSLECTVEGTSNPNLYWYRQAAGRGLQLLFYSVGIGQISSEVPQNLSASRPQDRQFILSSKKLLLSDSGFYLCAWSKRVRYEQYFGPGTRLTVT.

The chain combines TRBV18 with TRBJ2-3; D might be TRBD2 (5 bases). Trimming left V 3 bases short and J 5 bases short, with 15 bases between. The V gene's germline CDR1 is KGHSH and CDR2 LQKENI. This CDR3 has 15 amino acids. CDR3: CASSPLRAAGDTQYF. The DNA for the CDR3 is TGTGCCAGCTCACCGTTACGGGCCGCGGGAGATACGCAGTATTTT.